The present T cell receptor (beta chain) was sequenced within a study of blood T cell repertoires in COVID-19. Background on the study: Acute and convalescent COVID-19 samples came from the United States, Italy and Spain. Nucleic acid was either cDNA or gDNA, and it came from T cells, B-cell-depleted T cells, or PBMCs.

In the authors' methods: Nucleated cell number was recorded as an estimate derived from reference gene primer amplification. The data were produced by immunoSEQ multiplex PCR, yet TCRdb's version contains in-frame clones alone and is incomplete. From that table come the V and J calls and clone size; the DNA was used to work out D and trimming. The data contain 250,000 to 350,000 clones, about nine tenths of them singletons. The receptor was derived from an older woman with acute or convalescent COVID-19. The sequenced sample consisted of peripheral blood.

The CDR3 coding sequence is TGTGCCAGAAGCTTGAGACAGGGGACGACCGGAGACTATGGCTACACCTTC. Encoded protein: CARSLRQGTTGDYGYTF. The chain has TRBV5-3 and TRBJ1-2; 8 nucleotides align to TRBD1. TRBV5-3 is designated an ORF whose function remains uncertain. The CDR3 extends over 17 amino acids. V trimming: 1 base; J trimming: 3 bases; junction bases outside the gene matches: 11.